Shown below are 16 T cell receptor beta chains from a single sample sequenced in a study of glioma-infiltrating T cells after dendritic cell vaccination. The data were produced by immunoSEQ multiplex PCR, yet TCRdb's version contains in-frame clones alone and is incomplete. The sample records under 70,000 clones, 75% to 85% being singletons. The input for sequencing was blood, taken before dendritic cell vaccination. These receptors came from a human donor with glioblastoma.

V gene TRBV19 combines with J gene TRBJ2-7, with D possibly being TRBD2 (6 bases). CDR3 length equals 16 residues. V was cut by 3 bases and J by 3 bases, with 18 bases left in between. CDR1 is LNHDA and CDR2 is SQIVND in the germline V gene (reference sequence). CDR3 amino acids: CASSIMWGSGGYEQYF. CDR3 DNA sequence: TGTGCCAGTAGTATCATGTGGGGTTCCGGGGGCTACGAGCAGTACTTC.

This chain uses TRBV5-4 with TRBJ2-7; 10 nucleotides line up with TRBD2. V was clipped by 2 bases and J by 4 bases; unmatched bases: 6. Germline CDR1 and CDR2: SGHNT and YYREEE (reference sequence). CDR3 length: 15 residues. CDR3 residues: CASSLPGLATYEQYF. The CDR3 coding sequence is TGTGCCAGCAGCTTACCGGGACTAGCGACTTACGAGCAGTACTTC.

Concerning this clone: Germline and junction disagree at one end, which may indicate a read error. This rearrangement joins TRBV5-4 to TRBJ2-1; D may be TRBD2 (5 bases). Germline values: CDR1 SGHNT, CDR2 YYREEE (reference sequence). The CDR3 covers 12 residues. The DNA for the CDR3 is TGTGCCAGCAGTTTGGGAGACAATGAGCAGTTCTTC. It yields the protein CASSLGDNEQFF.

CDR3 sequence: CASSITHSGTANYGYTF. The CDR3 DNA sequence: TGTGCCAGTAGTATAACTCATTCCGGGACAGCCAACTATGGCTACACCTTC. The rearrangement links TRBV19 to TRBJ1-2; 7 nucleotides match TRBD1. Losses at the gene ends were 2 bases for V and 2 bases for J; bases not matched to a gene: 11. The CDR3 has 17 amino acids. CDR1 and CDR2 from the germline V gene are LNHDA and SQIVND (reference sequence). The full variable domain, with the rest looked up from reference TRBV19 and TRBJ1-2, is DGGITQSPKYLFRKEGQNVTLSCEQNLNHDAMYWYRQDPGQGLRLIYYSQIVNDFQKGDIAEGYSVSREKKESFPLTVTSAQKNPTAFYLCASSITHSGTANYGYTFGSGTRLTVV.

The chain couples TRBV28 to TRBJ2-7; 9 bases are shared with TRBD1. The germline V gene has CDR1 MDHEN and CDR2 SYDVKM. Trimming removed 5 bases from V and 2 bases from J; junction bases left unmatched: 7. The CDR3 spans 15 residues. The CDR3 spells CASSRPRDRAYEQYF. The CDR3 DNA reads TGTGCCAGCAGTCGGCCCCGGGACAGGGCCTACGAGCAGTACTTC.

V gene TRBV6-6 combines with J gene TRBJ1-1; no clear D. The CDR3 has 12 amino acids. With 8 bases removed from V and 1 base from J, the gap between germline ends came to 8 bases. CDR1 MNHNY and CDR2 SVGAGI come from the germline V gene (reference sequence). In DNA, the CDR3 is TGTGCCAGCCGTCTCAGGAACACTGAAGCTTTCTTT. This sequence encodes CASRLRNTEAFF.

The chain links TRBV5-1 to TRBJ2-1; TRBD1 agrees at 7 bases. The CDR3 contains 11 residues. Per the germline V gene, CDR1 is SGHRS and CDR2 is YFSETQ. V lost 7 bases, J lost 10 bases, and 5 bases stayed unmatched. The CDR3 nucleotides read TGCGCCAGCCAACAGACAGGGGAGCAGTTCTTC. It codes for CASQQTGEQFF.

The gene calls are TRBV5-1 and TRBJ2-7; 8 bases align to TRBD2. The V gene's germline CDR1 is SGHRS and CDR2 YFSETQ. This CDR3 spans 16 amino acids. The V and J ends lost 2 bases and 5 bases, in that order; junction bases with no gene match: 12. The CDR3 region has the DNA TGCGCCAGCAGCTTCCAGTTGTCGGGACTAGGCAACGAGCAGTACTTC. Its protein is CASSFQLSGLGNEQYF.

This chain joins TRBV4-1 and TRBJ1-5; 8 bases map to TRBD1. The trim removed 4 bases at V and 6 bases at J, leaving 11 bases unmatched. The CDR3 totals 16 residues. The V gene's germline CDR1 is MGHRA and CDR2 YSYEKL. This chain's CDR3 is CASSPADRGGGQPQHF. CDR3 coding DNA: TGCGCCAGCAGCCCCGCCGACAGGGGAGGTGGTCAGCCCCAGCATTTT.

This chain uses TRBV10-3 with TRBJ2-7; D may be TRBD2 (5 bases). V dropped 5 bases and J dropped 2 bases, with 10 bases sitting between them. CDR1 and CDR2 (germline): ENHRY, SYGVKD. The CDR3 extends over 13 amino acids. The CDR3 spells CAISPGNAYEQYF. The CDR3 DNA reads as TGTGCCATCAGTCCCGGGAACGCCTACGAGCAGTACTTC.

This chain joins TRBV5-1 and TRBJ1-1; D might be TRBD1 (5 bases). Trimming took off 2 bases at V and 2 bases at J, with 13 bases between the two ends. Germline-derived CDR1 and CDR2 are SGHRS and YFSETQ. This CDR3 is built from 15 residues. CDR3 sequence: CASSFSGVINTEAFF. CDR3 nucleotide sequence: TGCGCCAGCAGCTTCTCGGGGGTAATCAACACTGAAGCTTTCTTT.

The genes are TRBV7-9 and TRBJ2-5, with no clear D. V lost 5 bases and J lost 10, with 11 bases in between. In germline, CDR1 is SEHNR, CDR2 FQNEAQ (reference sequence). The CDR3 consists of 11 residues. This CDR3 reads CASSANRDQYF. The CDR3 region has the DNA TGTGCCAGCAGCGCCAATAGAGACCAGTACTTC. The full variable domain, its missing parts supplied by reference TRBV7-9 and TRBJ2-5, is DTGVSQNPRHKITKRGQNVTFRCDPISEHNRLYWYRQTLGQGPEFLTYFQNEAQLEKSRLLSDRFSAERPKGSFSTLEIQRTEQGDSAMYLCASSANRDQYFGPGTRLLVL.

The CDR3 is CASSPLEPRETQYF. The CDR3 coding sequence is TGTGCCAGCTCCCCCCTAGAACCAAGGGAGACCCAGTACTTC. J is TRBJ2-5 and V is TRBV18; D remains ambiguous. The V and J ends lost 6 bases and 5 bases respectively, with 16 bases between them. The CDR3 length is 14 residues. Germline CDR1 KGHSH, CDR2 LQKENI.

This chain connects TRBV19 to TRBJ1-3, with 7 bases fitting TRBD1. The germline V gene encodes CDR1 LNHDA and CDR2 SQIVND (reference sequence). The CDR3 is made up of 15 amino acids. The trim removed 4 bases at V and 2 bases at J, leaving 5 bases unmatched. The CDR3 is CASSTFRGTGNTIYF. The DNA for the CDR3 is TGTGCCAGTAGTACCTTCAGGGGGACTGGAAACACCATATATTTT.

The gene calls are TRBV5-1 and TRBJ2-7, with no clear D. Looked up from germline, CDR1 is SGHRS and CDR2 is YFSETQ. This CDR3 spans 15 amino acids. V lost 2 bases to trimming and J lost 0 bases, with 12 bases between them. The CDR3 region has the DNA TGCGCCAGCAGCTTTCAGCTAGTCCCCTCCTACGAGCAGTACTTC. Protein product: CASSFQLVPSYEQYF.

This clone was found a few times. V and J are TRBV11-3 and TRBJ2-4, with a possible D match to TRBD1 (6 bases). The germline V and J ends were trimmed by 6 bases and 8 bases, with 17 bases remaining between them. Looked up from germline, CDR1 is SGHNT and CDR2 is YENEEA. The CDR3 consists of 14 residues. The CDR3 sequence is CASSLGPAGDIQYF. The CDR3 DNA is TGTGCCAGCAGTTTGGGACCGGCAGGGGACATTCAGTACTTC.